The T cell receptor (beta chain) described here comes from a study of blood T cell repertoires in COVID-19. The repertoire was sequenced with immunoSEQ multiplex PCR; TCRdb's copy has only in-frame clones and lacks some. The profile covers over 150,000 clones, with about 91% appearing a single time and 3.9% taken by the ten largest. CDR3 length: 17 residues. The germline gives CDR1 KGHSH, CDR2 LQKENI. Trimming shortened V by 2 bases and J by 0 bases, and 11 bases separated the two germline ends. This sequence was found in a woman aged 55-69 years who had recovered from COVID-19. The source material was peripheral blood. The chain carries TRBV18 and TRBJ2-6; TRBD1 might be the D (6 bases). The CDR3 DNA is TGTGCCAGCTCACCAGGGACATTGGGCTCTGGGGCCAACGTCCTGACTTTC. Encoded protein: CASSPGTLGSGANVLTF.